The 17 T cell receptor beta chains given below trace back to one sample, sequenced in a study of blood T cell repertoires in COVID-19. Using immunoSEQ multiplex PCR, the repertoire was profiled, and TCRdb retains in-frame clones only, with some absent. The data contain about 16,000 clones, 85% to 90% of them seen just once; the ten biggest clones take up around 2.8%. The sample consisted of peripheral blood. All receptors derive from a human donor in a cohort sampled during active COVID-19.

The chain has TRBV21-1 and TRBJ1-1. TRBV21-1 is deemed a pseudogene. The CDR3 spans 12 residues. The CDR3 nucleotides are TGTGCCAGCAGCAATTCTAACACTGAAGCTTTCTTT. Encoded protein: CASSNSNTEAFF.

The gene calls are TRBV29-1 and TRBJ1-1, with a possible D match to TRBD1 (6 bases). The CDR3 loop spans 13 amino acids. Germline CDR1 SQVTM, CDR2 ANQGSEA. Trimming pared 4 bases from V and 1 base from J, leaving 10 bases between. In DNA, the CDR3 is TGCAGCGTTGCTGGCAGGGGGAACACTGAAGCTTTCTTT. Residues: CSVAGRGNTEAFF.

The V and J genes are TRBV11-3 and TRBJ2-5; a possible D gene is TRBD2 (6 bases). Germline-derived CDR1 and CDR2 are SGHNT and YENEEA. CDR3 size: 14 residues. V lost 3 bases and J lost 0, with 8 bases in between. The CDR3 here is CASSLRLDQETQYF. In nucleotides, the CDR3 is TGTGCCAGCAGCTTGAGACTAGACCAAGAGACCCAGTACTTC.

V is TRBV4-1 and J is TRBJ1-6; 10 bases are a match to TRBD1. The ends lost 8 bases at V and 8 bases at J; junction bases unmatched: 3. From germline, CDR1 is MGHRA and CDR2 YSYEKL. This CDR3 contains 13 residues. The CDR3 is CASCGQGDSPLHF. CDR3 nucleotide sequence: TGCGCCAGCTGCGGACAGGGGGATTCACCCCTCCACTTT.

This chain joins TRBV7-2 and TRBJ2-1; 9 bases match TRBD2. Germline CDR1 and CDR2: SGHTA and FQGNSA. This CDR3 comprises 15 residues. J lost 7 bases, V lost 4 bases, and 8 bases had no gene match. The CDR3 region has the DNA TGTGCCAGCAGCTCCACTTCGACTAGCGGAAATGAGCAGTTCTTC. This gives the protein CASSSTSTSGNEQFF.

V usage is TRBV5-6 and J usage is TRBJ1-5; D not resolved. Between the trimmed V and J ends, which lost 4 bases and 0 bases, there was a span of 11 bases. This CDR3 spans 15 amino acids. In germline, CDR1 is SGHDT, CDR2 YYEEEE. The CDR3 protein is CASSPWLSSNQPQHF. The CDR3 nucleotides read TGTGCCAGCAGCCCCTGGCTCAGTAGCAATCAGCCCCAGCATTTT. Full variable domain (outside the CDR3, taken from reference TRBV5-6 and TRBJ1-5): DAGVTQSPTHLIKTRGQQVTLRCSPKSGHDTVSWYQQALGQGPQFIFQYYEEEERQRGNFPDRFSGHQFPNYSSELNVNALLLGDSALYLCASSPWLSSNQPQHFGDGTRLSIL.

This clone was counted a few times. The chain is built from TRBV6-1 and TRBJ2-5, with D possibly being TRBD2 (5 bases). Germline V gene sequence: CDR1 MNHNS, CDR2 SASEGT. Between the trimmed V and J ends, which lost 1 base and 7 bases, there was a span of 13 bases. The CDR3 totals 14 residues. The CDR3 DNA reads TGTGCCAGCAGTGAAGAGTGGGGTCGGGGGACCCAGTACTTC. Its translation: CASSEEWGRGTQYF.

The rearrangement uses TRBV11-3 and TRBJ2-1; 8 bases line up with TRBD2. The CDR3 length is 17 residues. CDR1 SGHNT and CDR2 YENEEA come from the germline V gene. V lost 0 bases to trimming and J lost 7 bases; unmatched junction nucleotides: 11. The CDR3 here is CASSLDGFKRELNEQFF. DNA for the CDR3: TGTGCCAGCAGCTTAGATGGGTTTAAGCGGGAGTTGAATGAGCAGTTCTTC. The full variable domain, completed using reference TRBV11-3 and TRBJ2-1, is EAGVVQSPRYKIIEKKQPVAFWCNPISGHNTLYWYLQNLGQGPELLIRYENEEAVDDSQLPKDRFSAERLKGVDSTLKIQPAELGDSAVYLCASSLDGFKRELNEQFFGPGTRLTVL.

This sequence joins TRBV9 and TRBJ2-7; 10 nucleotides align to TRBD1. Trimming cost V 3 bases and J 3 bases; bases outside gene matches: 6. Germline CDR1 is SGDLS and CDR2 is YYNGEE. The CDR3 length is 15 residues. CDR3 nucleotide sequence: TGTGCCAGCAGCGCGGGACAGGGGCTACTCTACGAGCAGTACTTC. Its protein product is CASSAGQGLLYEQYF.

Concerning this clone: This specimen includes other DNA sequences encoding the same CDR3. This chain connects TRBV7-2 to TRBJ2-1, with 12 bases fitting TRBD2. The V gene end was trimmed by 5 bases and the J gene end by 8 bases; junction bases not matched to a gene: 4. Germline V CDR1 and CDR2: SGHTA, FQGNSA. The CDR3 runs to 14 residues. The CDR3 nucleotides are TGTGCCAGCAGCCCTAGCGGGGGGGACCATGAGCAGTTCTTC. It yields the protein CASSPSGGDHEQFF.

J is TRBJ2-2 and V is TRBV5-1, with TRBD1 matching 7 bases. From germline, CDR1 is SGHRS and CDR2 YFSETQ. The CDR3 has 15 residues. V lost 5 bases and J lost 4; bases outside the gene matches: 8. The CDR3 region is CASSPGTVGTGELFF. The CDR3, as DNA: TGCGCCAGCAGTCCCGGGACAGTGGGCACCGGGGAGCTGTTTTTT.

The chain couples TRBV5-1 to TRBJ2-5; D unclear. Trimming took 5 bases from V and 5 from J, leaving 13 bases between them. Germline V gene lookup returns CDR1 SGHRS and CDR2 YFSETQ. The CDR3 runs 13 residues. CDR3 sequence (DNA): TGCGCCAGCAGTAGCACGGCTGGGGAGACCCAGTACTTC. It translates to CASSSTAGETQYF. Full variable domain (remainder filled in from reference TRBV5-1 and TRBJ2-5): KAGVTQTPRYLIKTRGQQVTLSCSPISGHRSVSWYQQTPGQGLQFLFEYFSETQRNKGNFPGRFSGRQFSNSRSEMNVSTLELGDSALYLCASSSTAGETQYFGPGTRLLVL.

The V and J genes are TRBV2 and TRBJ2-3; D is ambiguous. V dropped 7 bases and J dropped 2 bases, with 19 bases sitting between them. CDR3 size: 16 residues. CDR1 is SNHLY and CDR2 is FYNNEI in the germline V gene. CDR3 in DNA: TGTGCCAGCAACATCCCGGCGGCCCAAATCACAGATACGCAGTATTTT. Its protein product is CASNIPAAQITDTQYF.

The rearrangement links TRBV27 to TRBJ1-1; D gene ambiguous. CDR1 MNHEY and CDR2 SMNVEV come from the germline V gene (reference sequence). CDR3 size: 13 residues. Trimming cost V 6 bases and J 5 bases, with 13 bases left between them. The CDR3 loop reads CASRTGLFTEAFF. CDR3 in DNA: TGTGCCAGCAGAACCGGACTTTTTACTGAAGCTTTCTTT.

This chain links TRBV4-1 with TRBJ2-2; 12 bases are a match to TRBD1. The CDR3 loop spans 17 amino acids. Germline V lookup: CDR1 MGHRA, CDR2 YSYEKL. V was pared by 6 bases and J by 5 bases, with 10 bases of the junction left unmatched. The CDR3 here is CASRPPGTGGRTGELFF. Written as DNA, the CDR3 is TGCGCCAGCAGACCTCCCGGGACAGGGGGCCGGACCGGGGAGCTGTTTTTT.

V gene TRBV3-1 (or the pseudogene TRBV3-2) combines with J gene TRBJ2-3; TRBD2 matches 14 bases. The trim removed 5 bases at V and 3 bases at J, leaving 13 bases unmatched. The germline V gene encodes CDR1 LGHDT and CDR2 YNNKEL (reference sequence). The CDR3 covers 19 residues. The CDR3 region has the DNA TGTGCCAGCAGCGGGGGACTAGCGGGGGCCCGGTTCCCAACAGATACGCAGTATTTT. It yields the protein CASSGGLAGARFPTDTQYF.

V usage is TRBV18 and J usage is TRBJ2-7, with TRBD1 as a possible D gene (6 bases). The germline CDR1 and CDR2 sequences are KGHSH and LQKENI. CDR3 size: 14 residues. Trimming shortened V by 1 base and J by 5 bases, and 12 bases separated the two germline ends. The CDR3 nucleotides read TGTGCCAGCTCACCACTCGGACAGCCCGACGAGCAGTACTTC. It codes for CASSPLGQPDEQYF.